What follows are 10 T cell receptor beta chains derived from one specimen sequenced in a study of T cell repertoires and HLA-DP antigens (dated by TCRdb to 2016 to 2018). Their antigens are not known. Libraries were made using the immunoSEQ multiplex PCR assay. The table comes from immuneACCESS by way of TCRdb, which keeps in-frame sequences with V and J called. Part of the clones is missing from these tables; in studies checked, under half for an unresolved V gene and the rest for unknown reasons. Across this sample there are around 100,000 clones, with 90% to 95% seen only once. The ten largest make up approximately 0.29% of the sample. Sequenced material: CD4+ T cells from PBMCs. The source is a woman between 18 and 30 years old in good health and CMV-seronegative.

The chain combines TRBV9 with TRBJ1-5; D perhaps matches TRBD1 (6 bases). The V end lost 4 bases, the J end lost 7 bases, and 15 bases lay between the germline ends. Per the germline V gene, CDR1 is SGDLS and CDR2 is YYNGEE. The CDR3 is made up of 14 amino acids. The CDR3 region is CASSITGRGQPQHF. The DNA of the CDR3 is TGTGCCAGCAGCATCACAGGGCGGGGGCAGCCCCAGCATTTT.

This chain's CDR3 is CASSWVQNIQYF. The DNA for the CDR3 is TGTGCCAGCAGTTGGGTCCAAAACATTCAGTACTTC. The rearrangement joins TRBV2 to TRBJ2-4; no definite D call. The CDR3 has 12 residues. Germline CDR1 SNHLY, CDR2 FYNNEI. Trimming cost V 5 bases and J 5 bases, with 7 bases left between them.

The chain couples TRBV28 to TRBJ2-5, with TRBD1 as a possible D gene (5 bases). Trimming pared 4 bases from V and 5 bases from J, leaving 11 bases between. Germline V gene data show CDR1 as MDHEN and CDR2 as SYDVKM. CDR3 length equals 13 residues. This CDR3 reads CASSSPGRETQYF. The CDR3 DNA reads as TGTGCCAGCAGTTCCCCAGGGCGGGAGACCCAGTACTTC.

The rearrangement joins TRBV5-4 to TRBJ1-6; weak D call: TRBD1 (5 bases). Per germline, CDR1 SGHNT and CDR2 YYREEE (reference sequence). CDR3 size: 18 residues. Trimming left V 4 bases short and J 0 bases short, with 17 bases between. The CDR3 DNA sequence: TGTGCCAGCAGCCCGGCCGGTGGGGCGAGCTCCTATAATTCACCCCTCCACTTT. Amino acid sequence: CASSPAGGASSYNSPLHF.

The chain is built from TRBV15 and TRBJ2-2; weak D call: TRBD1 (5 bases). The CDR3 extends over 16 amino acids. Per germline, CDR1 LNHNV and CDR2 YYDKDF (reference sequence). V lost 0 bases and J 4 bases, leaving 12 bases between the germline ends. The CDR3 DNA follows: TGTGCCACCAGCAGAGAACCCAACAGGCGCACCGGGGAGCTGTTTTTT. Its translation is CATSREPNRRTGELFF.

Only a few counts were recorded for this clone. The chain is built from TRBV4-3 and TRBJ1-5, with unresolved D. Trimming removed 1 base from V and 4 bases from J, with 5 bases in between. Germline assignment: CDR1 LGHNA and CDR2 YSLEER. This CDR3 has 13 residues. In nucleotides, the CDR3 is TGCGCCAGCAGCCAAGGTACGAATCAGCCCCAGCATTTT. Translated, it gives CASSQGTNQPQHF.

This chain connects TRBV28 to TRBJ2-7; a possible D gene is TRBD1 (7 bases). Germline values: CDR1 MDHEN, CDR2 SYDVKM. V dropped 6 bases and J dropped 9 bases, with 24 bases sitting between them. The CDR3 is 15 amino acids. CDR3 nucleotides: TGTGCCAGCAGCTCGGAGGGGACAGACCTGATCGGGCAGTACGTC. Protein product: CASSSEGTDLIGQYV.

This clone was picked up a small number of times. The chain is built from TRBV6-6 and TRBJ1-2; a possible D gene is TRBD1 (6 bases). This CDR3 spans 13 amino acids. Germline CDR1 is MNHNY and CDR2 is SVGAGI (reference sequence). Trimming left V 6 bases short and J 2 bases short, with 10 bases between. This CDR3 is CASRLGQNYGYTF. CDR3 DNA sequence: TGTGCCAGCAGGCTTGGACAGAACTATGGCTACACCTTC.

The chain is built from TRBV5-1 and TRBJ1-4; TRBD1 agrees at 10 bases. CDR3 length: 15 amino acids. The V and J ends lost 4 bases and 7 bases, in that order; junction bases with no gene match: 7. Looked up from germline, CDR1 is SGHRS and CDR2 is YFSETQ. CDR3 in DNA: TGCGCCAGCAGCCAGGGACAGGGGTATGGTGAAAAACTGTTTTTT. Translated, it gives CASSQGQGYGEKLFF.

J is TRBJ2-7 and V is TRBV6-6, with D perhaps TRBD2 (5 bases). CDR3 size: 15 residues. Germline V gene sequence: CDR1 MNHNY, CDR2 SVGAGI (reference sequence). V was pared by 6 bases and J by 4 bases, with 19 bases between. CDR3: CASSPGVRNGYEQYV. The CDR3 region has the DNA TGTGCCAGCAGCCCCGGGGTGCGGAACGGATACGAGCAGTACGTC.